The 17 T cell receptor beta chains given below trace back to one sample, sequenced in a study of cytomegalovirus exposure and HLA in healthy donors. 13 Jbeta primers and 60 Vbeta primers were used for the PCR. Profiling relied on immunoSEQ multiplex PCR, and the TCRdb table lists in-frame clones only, not all of them. The repertoire consists of tens of thousands of clones, with roughly 75% occurring once and the leading ten covering more than 6.5%. What was sequenced was PBMCs. All receptors come from a man aged 30 to 39 in good health and CMV-seropositive.

V is TRBV19 and J is TRBJ1-1, with 8 bases fitting TRBD1. This CDR3 region has 15 residues. Per the germline V gene, CDR1 is LNHDA and CDR2 is SQIVND (reference sequence). V trimming: 4 bases; J trimming: 7 bases; junction bases outside the gene matches: 11. The CDR3 loop is CASSTRPDRVLEAFF. CDR3 DNA: TGTGCCAGTAGTACCCGCCCGGACAGGGTCCTTGAAGCTTTCTTT.

As to this clone: The identical CDR3 is also encoded by other nucleotide sequences in the sample. The rearrangement uses TRBV7-3 and TRBJ2-5; a weak D match, TRBD2 (6 bases). Per germline, CDR1 SGHTA and CDR2 FQGTGA. The CDR3 totals 15 residues. V was trimmed by 4 bases and J by 5 bases, leaving 17 bases between them. For the CDR3, the DNA is TGTGCCAGCAGCTCATTAGCGGCTGGGAGGGAGACCCAGTACTTC. Its translation: CASSSLAAGRETQYF.

This chain uses TRBV7-9 with TRBJ2-7, with 8 bases aligning to TRBD2. V was pared by 5 bases and J by 9 bases, with 15 bases of the junction left unmatched. Germline V gives CDR1 SEHNR, CDR2 FQNEAQ (reference sequence). This CDR3 contains 15 residues. CDR3 in DNA: TGTGCCAGCAGCCCAGGAGGACGGGGGGGCTTCGCGCAGTACTTC. It encodes CASSPGGRGGFAQYF.

This clone was counted a single time. V usage is TRBV27 and J usage is TRBJ2-3, with D uncertain. Trimming removed 6 bases from V and 0 bases from J, with 7 bases in between. Germline V gives CDR1 MNHEY, CDR2 SMNVEV (reference sequence). This CDR3 region has 13 residues. The CDR3 spells CASRWASTDTQYF. The CDR3 DNA sequence: TGTGCCAGCAGATGGGCTAGCACAGATACGCAGTATTTT.

This chain uses TRBV6-6 with TRBJ1-4; 7 nucleotides align to TRBD1. From germline, CDR1 is MNHNY and CDR2 SVGAGI (reference sequence). The V and J ends lost 2 bases and 4 bases, in that order; junction bases with no gene match: 4. The CDR3 loop spans 15 amino acids. The CDR3 bases are TGTGCCAGCAGTTACCTCGGGACAGATAATGAAAAACTGTTTTTT. This codes for CASSYLGTDNEKLFF.

This chain joins TRBV7-8 and TRBJ2-4; 7 bases align to TRBD2. Germline trimming cut 1 base from V and 11 bases from J; bases unmatched to any gene: 2. In germline, CDR1 is SGHVS, CDR2 FQNEAQ. The CDR3 extends over 12 amino acids. The CDR3 spells CASSLGAGVQYF. The CDR3 DNA reads as TGTGCCAGCAGCTTAGGTGCGGGGGTTCAGTACTTC.

The chain carries TRBV19 and TRBJ2-1; 10 bases match TRBD1. Germline V CDR1 and CDR2: LNHDA, SQIVND (reference sequence). V shed 5 bases and J 10 bases; nucleotides not matched to a gene: 8. The CDR3 length is 14 residues. In DNA form, the CDR3 reads TGTGCCAGTAGTCGCCTCCCGACAGGGGGCGAGCAGTTCTTC. Protein: CASSRLPTGGEQFF.

This clone was found once. The J gene is TRBJ1-6, the V gene TRBV9, with D hard to call. V dropped 3 bases and J dropped 0 bases, with 10 bases sitting between them. Germline V CDR1 and CDR2: SGDLS, YYNGEE. The CDR3 is made up of 16 amino acids. The CDR3 is CASSGSVSSYNSPLHF. Here the CDR3 DNA reads TGTGCCAGCAGCGGGAGCGTGAGCTCCTATAATTCACCCCTCCACTTT. Variable domain in full (rest from reference TRBV9 and TRBJ1-6): DSGVTQTPKHLITATGQRVTLRCSPRSGDLSVYWYQQSLDQGLQFLIQYYNGEERAKGNILERFSAQQFPDLHSELNLSSLELGDSALYFCASSGSVSSYNSPLHFGNGTRLTVT.

The chain recombines TRBV9 with TRBJ1-6, with 10 positions matching TRBD1. Germline values: CDR1 SGDLS, CDR2 YYNGEE. CDR3 size: 14 residues. V lost 6 bases to trimming and J lost 10 bases; unmatched junction nucleotides: 7. The CDR3 coding sequence is TGTGCCAGCACCGTTGGGGACAGGGGATCACCCCTCCACTTT. Encoded protein: CASTVGDRGSPLHF. Variable domain in full (rest from reference TRBV9 and TRBJ1-6): DSGVTQTPKHLITATGQRVTLRCSPRSGDLSVYWYQQSLDQGLQFLIQYYNGEERAKGNILERFSAQQFPDLHSELNLSSLELGDSALYFCASTVGDRGSPLHFGNGTRLTVT.

The chain employs TRBV5-7 and TRBJ1-1, with no clear D. TRBV5-7 is placed among ORFs of uncertain function. Trimming removed 6 bases at V and 1 base at J, with 13 bases between. This CDR3 contains 14 residues. CDR3 protein: CASTTSGWNTEAFF. DNA of the CDR3: TGTGCCAGCACAACATCTGGCTGGAACACTGAAGCTTTCTTT.

This chain joins TRBV19 and TRBJ2-5; no clear D. This CDR3 region has 13 residues. The ends were cut back, 4 bases at V and 5 bases at J, with 11 bases in the middle. In germline, CDR1 is LNHDA, CDR2 SQIVND (reference sequence). In nucleotides, the CDR3 is TGTGCCAGTAGTAGGGCTTCCTATGAGACCCAGTACTTC. This translates into CASSRASYETQYF.

The genes are TRBV30 and TRBJ1-6, with D unresolved. The V gene lost 7 bases and the J gene lost 9 bases, with 22 bases spanning the gap. The length of the CDR3 is 15 residues. Germline V gives CDR1 GTSNPN, CDR2 SVGIG (reference sequence). DNA of the CDR3: TGTGCCTCCAAATCCGGGGTGAGTTACGGTTCACCCCTCCACTTT. Protein sequence: CASKSGVSYGSPLHF.

The rearrangement joins TRBV6-1 to TRBJ1-5, with 10 bases matching TRBD1. CDR1 and CDR2 (germline): MNHNS, SASEGT. J gave up 3 bases and V 1 base, and 6 bases lay outside the gene matches. This CDR3 region has 17 residues. The CDR3 reads CASSEVPGQGSNQPQHF. CDR3 DNA sequence: TGTGCCAGCAGTGAAGTCCCGGGACAGGGGTCCAATCAGCCCCAGCATTTT.

V usage is TRBV27 and J usage is TRBJ2-2, with 8 positions matching TRBD2. Unmatched junction bases numbered 5, after V lost 3 bases and J lost 5 bases. The CDR3 covers 15 residues. Per the germline V gene, CDR1 is MNHEY and CDR2 is SMNVEV (reference sequence). The CDR3 is CASSFLAGRTGELFF. CDR3 sequence (DNA): TGTGCCAGCAGTTTTCTAGCGGGTCGGACCGGGGAGCTGTTTTTT.

By proportion, this clone is medium-sized. The chain links TRBV6-5 to TRBJ1-1, with D possibly matching TRBD1 (5 bases). V lost 2 bases to trimming and J lost 13 bases, with 11 bases between them. CDR3 length equals 11 residues. Germline assignment: CDR1 MNHEY and CDR2 SVGAGI. In nucleotides, the CDR3 is TGTGCCAGCAGTTACCGTGGAAGGGGTTTCTTT. Residues: CASSYRGRGFF.

The CDR3 DNA follows: TGTGCCAGTCGGACTGAGGGTGGCTACACCTTC. It encodes CASRTEGGYTF. The chain joins TRBV6-5 to TRBJ1-2; no reliable D call. The V and J ends lost 9 bases and 7 bases respectively, with 12 bases between them. CDR1 is MNHEY, CDR2 SVGAGI, per germline. The CDR3 consists of 11 residues.

This clone has a single count. This sequence joins TRBV5-1 and TRBJ2-7; D unresolved. This CDR3 has 13 amino acids. The germline V and J ends were trimmed by 1 base and 5 bases, with 10 bases remaining between them. The germline V gene encodes CDR1 SGHRS and CDR2 YFSETQ. The CDR3 DNA reads as TGCGCCAGCAGCTTGAACTCTCTTGACGAGCAGTACTTC. It specifies CASSLNSLDEQYF.